These 28 T cell receptor beta chains share one sample of origin, sequenced in a study of T cells in localized non-small cell lung cancer. Some clones are missing from TCRdb's copy, which holds only in-frame ones; the method was immunoSEQ multiplex PCR. The table lists about 1,500 clones, under 30% of them singletons. The sample in question was normal lung tissue next to the tumor, obtained before any cancer treatment. These receptors all stem from a female donor aged 60 or older with stage I lung adenocarcinoma.

CDR3 region: CASSLEFGGMTEAFF. Here the CDR3 DNA reads TGTGCCAGCAGCTTAGAGTTCGGGGGTATGACTGAAGCTTTCTTT. The V and J genes are TRBV11-3 and TRBJ1-1; perhaps TRBD1 as D (5 bases). The CDR3 contains 15 residues. The ends were cut back, 0 bases at V and 5 bases at J, with 13 bases in the middle. Germline V CDR1 and CDR2: SGHNT, YENEEA.

The chain carries TRBV30 and TRBJ2-1, with D possibly being TRBD1 (5 bases). V lost 2 bases and J lost 10, with 12 bases in between. This CDR3 comprises 12 residues. Germline V gene data show CDR1 as GTSNPN and CDR2 as SVGIG (reference sequence). CDR3 coding DNA: TGTGCCTGGAGTATCCAGGGAAAAGAGCAGTTCTTC. It is translated as CAWSIQGKEQFF. Combining the CDR3 with reference TRBV30 and TRBJ2-1 gives the whole variable domain SQTIHQWPATLVQPVGSPLSLECTVEGTSNPNLYWYRQAAGRGLQLLFYSVGIGQISSEVPQNLSASRPQDRQFILSSKKLLLSDSGFYLCAWSIQGKEQFFGPGTRLTVL.

This clone was detected a few times. The chain is built from TRBV19 and TRBJ1-1, with D perhaps TRBD1 (5 bases). The CDR3 consists of 14 residues. The germline V gene encodes CDR1 LNHDA and CDR2 SQIVND (reference sequence). The V end lost 7 bases, the J end lost 2 bases, and 14 bases lay between the germline ends. This CDR3 reads CASTSGRENTEAFF. Written as DNA, the CDR3 is TGTGCCAGTACCTCAGGGAGGGAAAACACTGAAGCTTTCTTT.

This clone occurred a few times. V gene TRBV11-3 combines with J gene TRBJ1-5, with TRBD1 identical over 7 bases. The CDR3 has 15 amino acids. Germline V gene data show CDR1 as SGHNT and CDR2 as YENEEA. With 3 bases clipped from V and 6 bases from J, the junction kept 8 bases outside the gene matches. This CDR3 reads CASSFRDRDRQPQHF. CDR3 coding DNA: TGTGCCAGCAGCTTCCGAGACAGGGACCGTCAGCCCCAGCATTTT.

V gene TRBV28 combines with J gene TRBJ2-7; 7 bases are shared with TRBD2. Germline V gene sequence: CDR1 MDHEN, CDR2 SYDVKM. J gave up 0 bases and V 7 bases, and 6 bases lay outside the gene matches. CDR3 length equals 14 residues. The CDR3 spells CASTLGGSSYEQYF. CDR3 bases: TGTGCCAGCACTTTGGGGGGGAGCTCCTACGAGCAGTACTTC.

V is TRBV9 and J is TRBJ1-3, with 9 bases matching TRBD1. This CDR3 has 14 amino acids. V shed 4 bases and J 3 bases; nucleotides not matched to a gene: 2. Germline values: CDR1 SGDLS, CDR2 YYNGEE. This chain's CDR3 is CASSLDRGGNTIYF. In nucleotides, the CDR3 is TGTGCCAGCAGCTTGGACAGGGGTGGAAACACCATATATTTT.

V is TRBV9 and J is TRBJ2-3, with 12 positions matching TRBD2. Trimming removed 3 bases from V and 1 base from J; junction bases left unmatched: 3. The germline gives CDR1 SGDLS, CDR2 YYNGEE. This CDR3 is 16 amino acids long. CDR3 sequence reads: CASSERTSGGTDTQYF. The CDR3 region has the DNA TGTGCCAGCAGCGAAAGGACTAGCGGGGGCACAGATACGCAGTATTTT.

This clone was seen a few times. The chain carries TRBV11-3 and TRBJ1-5, with a tentative D call TRBD1 (6 bases). The V end lost 4 bases, the J end lost 5 bases, and 12 bases lay between the germline ends. This CDR3 has 14 residues. Germline-derived CDR1 and CDR2 are SGHNT and YENEEA. Here the CDR3 reads CASSSWGADQPQHF. The CDR3 DNA follows: TGTGCCAGCAGCTCCTGGGGGGCGGATCAGCCCCAGCATTTT.

This clone was seen only a few times. The J gene is TRBJ1-5, the V gene TRBV6-8; D perhaps matches TRBD1 (5 bases). CDR1 and CDR2 from the germline V gene are MNHGY and SAAAGT. Trimming left V 0 bases short and J 3 bases short, with 9 bases between. CDR3 length: 15 residues. The CDR3 reads CASSYSGQLNQPQHF. The DNA of the CDR3 is TGTGCCAGCAGTTACTCGGGGCAGCTCAATCAGCCCCAGCATTTT.

This clone has just a few counts. V gene TRBV11-3 combines with J gene TRBJ2-7, with D perhaps matching TRBD2 (5 bases). With 2 bases removed from V and 2 bases from J, the gap between germline ends came to 13 bases. This CDR3 has 15 residues. The V gene's germline CDR1 is SGHNT and CDR2 YENEEA. The CDR3 sequence: CASSLRRRETYEQYF. The CDR3 nucleotides read TGTGCCAGCAGCTTACGCCGCCGGGAAACCTACGAGCAGTACTTC.

The chain employs TRBV25-1 and TRBJ1-5, with D possibly TRBD1 on 5 matching bases. The CDR3 runs 14 residues. Germline values: CDR1 MGHDK, CDR2 SYGVNS. Trimming took off 4 bases at V and 2 bases at J, with 9 bases between the two ends. CDR3 sequence reads: CASSGAGGNQPQHF. CDR3 bases: TGTGCCAGCAGTGGAGCGGGGGGCAATCAGCCCCAGCATTTT.

V and J are TRBV15 and TRBJ2-6, with D perhaps TRBD2 (5 bases). V was cut by 6 bases and J by 2 bases, with 8 bases left in between. This CDR3 is built from 14 residues. Germline-derived CDR1 and CDR2 are LNHNV and YYDKDF (reference sequence). The CDR3: CATRRDAGANVLTF. In nucleotides, the CDR3 is TGTGCCACCAGGAGGGATGCTGGGGCCAACGTCCTGACTTTC.

By share, this clone ranks as large. The V call is TRBV10-3, the J call TRBJ2-1, with 8 positions matching TRBD1. Germline V lookup: CDR1 ENHRY, CDR2 SYGVKD. Unmatched junction bases numbered 12, after V lost 0 bases and J lost 14 bases. The length of the CDR3 is 15 residues. Written as DNA, the CDR3 is TGTGCCATCAGTGAGTCGGGAGCTCAGGGGGCGTATAAGTTCTTC. It specifies CAISESGAQGAYKFF.

The chain uses TRBV30 and TRBJ2-5; tentatively, D is TRBD1 (6 bases). The CDR3 has 14 amino acids. V lost 3 bases to trimming and J lost 3 bases, with 14 bases between them. Germline CDR1 is GTSNPN and CDR2 is SVGIG (reference sequence). This CDR3 is CAWRPRGVEETQYF. As DNA, the CDR3 is TGTGCCTGGAGACCCAGGGGCGTAGAAGAGACCCAGTACTTC.

V and J are TRBV30 and TRBJ1-6; D ambiguous. V was pared by 4 bases and J by 8 bases, with 12 bases between. Germline CDR1 is GTSNPN and CDR2 is SVGIG (reference sequence). The CDR3 has 13 residues. The CDR3 loop reads CAWTNTLDSPLHF. The DNA of the CDR3 is TGTGCCTGGACAAATACTTTGGATTCACCCCTCCACTTT. Full variable domain (missing parts from reference TRBV30 and TRBJ1-6): SQTIHQWPATLVQPVGSPLSLECTVEGTSNPNLYWYRQAAGRGLQLLFYSVGIGQISSEVPQNLSASRPQDRQFILSSKKLLLSDSGFYLCAWTNTLDSPLHFGNGTRLTVT.

By share, this clone ranks as medium-sized. This sequence joins TRBV9 and TRBJ2-2; 13 bases fit TRBD2. Trimming took 2 bases from V and 4 from J; bases not matched to a gene: 8. This CDR3 region has 18 residues. CDR1 is SGDLS and CDR2 is YYNGEE in the germline V gene. CDR3 region: CASSVRTSGSMGTGELFF. The CDR3, as DNA: TGTGCCAGCAGCGTTCGGACTAGCGGGAGTATGGGCACCGGGGAGCTGTTTTTT.

V is TRBV15 and J is TRBJ1-2; 7 nucleotides line up with TRBD1. The CDR3 sequence is 14 residues long. Unmatched junction bases numbered 5, after V lost 3 bases and J lost 4 bases. Germline CDR1 and CDR2: LNHNV and YYDKDF (reference sequence). The DNA of the CDR3 is TGTGCCACCAGCAGGGAGGGGGCCGTCTATGGCTACACCTTC. Amino acid sequence: CATSREGAVYGYTF.

This clone was seen a few times. This chain links TRBV30 with TRBJ1-1; TRBD1 aligns across 7 bases. The germline gives CDR1 GTSNPN, CDR2 SVGIG (reference sequence). This CDR3 has 13 residues. Trimming cost V 1 base and J 6 bases; bases outside gene matches: 5. CDR3 in DNA: TGTGCCTGGAGTGAGTACAGGGGCGCTGAAGCTTTCTTT. Translation gives CAWSEYRGAEAFF. The variable domain in full, completed from reference TRBV30 and TRBJ1-1, reads SQTIHQWPATLVQPVGSPLSLECTVEGTSNPNLYWYRQAAGRGLQLLFYSVGIGQISSEVPQNLSASRPQDRQFILSSKKLLLSDSGFYLCAWSEYRGAEAFFGQGTRLTVV.

The chain couples TRBV14 to TRBJ1-2, with 7 bases lining up with TRBD1. The CDR3 is made up of 14 amino acids. The germline gives CDR1 SGHDN, CDR2 FVKESK. The V segment lost 4 bases and the J segment 4 bases; nucleotides outside the gene matches: 6. In DNA, the CDR3 is TGTGCCAGCAGCCCGACGACAGGGACCTATGGCTACACCTTC. As protein: CASSPTTGTYGYTF.

This chain uses TRBV19 with TRBJ1-1; D is unresolved. Trimming left V 5 bases short and J 4 bases short, with 5 bases between. This CDR3 is built from 11 residues. From germline, CDR1 is LNHDA and CDR2 SQIVND (reference sequence). CDR3 bases: TGTGCCAGTAGTTCAAGCACTGAAGCTTTCTTT. It translates to CASSSSTEAFF.

This clone is termed large. The CDR3 here is CASSPGYEQYF. The CDR3 DNA reads as TGTGCCAGTAGTCCCGGGTACGAGCAGTACTTC. V gene TRBV19 combines with J gene TRBJ2-7; D is unresolved. The V and J ends lost 5 bases and 4 bases respectively, with 6 bases between them. This CDR3 contains 11 residues. CDR1 and CDR2 (germline): LNHDA, SQIVND (reference sequence).

The V gene is TRBV10-2, the J gene TRBJ1-1; 7 bases map to TRBD1. Germline CDR1 WSHSY, CDR2 SAAADI. J was trimmed by 6 bases and V by 3 bases; bases with no gene match: 7. The CDR3 sequence is 14 residues long. The CDR3 DNA reads as TGCGCCAGCAGTGATGGCAGGGGGGTTGCTGAAGCTTTCTTT. It encodes CASSDGRGVAEAFF.

This clone ranks as medium-sized. The rearrangement joins TRBV11-3 to TRBJ1-2; no reliable D call. Per germline, CDR1 SGHNT and CDR2 YENEEA. The ends were cut back, 3 bases at V and 8 bases at J, with 16 bases in the middle. The CDR3 extends over 14 amino acids. The CDR3 nucleotides read TGTGCCAGCAGCTTGGCGGCCGGGAACTTAGGCTACACCTTC. This sequence encodes CASSLAAGNLGYTF.

By sample share, this clone is large. V gene TRBV11-3 combines with J gene TRBJ1-1; D possibly corresponds to TRBD1 (5 bases). Per the germline V gene, CDR1 is SGHNT and CDR2 is YENEEA. The CDR3 runs to 15 residues. V was pared by 4 bases and J by 0 bases, with 12 bases between. The chain's CDR3 is CASSSPGTVNTEAFF. The CDR3 DNA follows: TGTGCCAGCAGCTCACCCGGGACTGTGAACACTGAAGCTTTCTTT.

This clone rates as large. This rearrangement joins TRBV19 to TRBJ2-2, with D perhaps assigned TRBD1 or TRBD2 (5 bases each). The CDR3 loop spans 14 amino acids. Germline V gene data show CDR1 as LNHDA and CDR2 as SQIVND (reference sequence). V was pared by 5 bases and J by 2 bases, with 9 bases between. DNA of the CDR3: TGTGCCAGTAGTCGGGACGGAAACACCGGGGAGCTGTTTTTT. Protein sequence: CASSRDGNTGELFF.

In its sample, this clone was seen a few times. V and J are TRBV19 and TRBJ1-1; D not certain. Deletions cut 4 bases from V and 1 base from J, with 7 bases between. Germline V gives CDR1 LNHDA, CDR2 SQIVND (reference sequence). The CDR3 is 13 residues long. The CDR3 nucleotides read TGTGCCAGTAGTAGCAGGAGGAACACTGAAGCTTTCTTT. It yields the protein CASSSRRNTEAFF.

The chain is built from TRBV7-4 and TRBJ2-7, with D perhaps TRBD2 (5 bases). Germline V gene sequence: CDR1 SGHVT, CDR2 SQSDAQ. Trimming removed 4 bases from V and 8 bases from J, with 18 bases in between. This CDR3 is built from 14 residues. CDR3 amino acids: CASSSGVPGSKQYF. The CDR3 region has the DNA TGTGCCAGCAGCTCCGGGGTCCCGGGGAGTAAGCAGTACTTC.

In DNA, the CDR3 is TGTGCCAGCAGCCAAGTTGTTCGCGGGGGGGCTTTCCAAGAGACCCAGTACTTC. As protein: CASSQVVRGGAFQETQYF. V is TRBV14 and J is TRBJ2-5; TRBD2 agrees at 9 bases. This CDR3 spans 18 amino acids. Germline loops: CDR1 SGHDN, CDR2 FVKESK. Trimming took 1 base from V and 1 from J; bases not matched to a gene: 10. The whole variable domain, remainder taken from reference TRBV14 and TRBJ2-5, is EAGVTQFPSHSVIEKGQTVTLRCDPISGHDNLYWYRRVMGKEIKFLLHFVKESKQDESGMPNNRFLAERTGGTYSTLKVQPAELEDSGVYFCASSQVVRGGAFQETQYFGPGTRLLVL.